The 29 T cell receptor beta chains below come from one sample, sequenced in a study of cytotoxic CD8 clonotypes in ibrutinib-treated CLL. TCRdb's table, derived via immunoSEQ multiplex PCR, lists solely in-frame clones and lacks some. The top ten clones hold roughly 10% of a sample with 200,000 or so clones, 60% to 80% of them seen once. Sequencing used PBMCs, obtained after 12 months of ibrutinib treatment. Every receptor here comes from a human donor with chronic lymphocytic leukemia.

J is TRBJ1-5 and V is TRBV6-5, with D hard to call. Germline lookup yields CDR1 MNHEY and CDR2 SVGAGI. The CDR3 has 12 amino acids. Trimming removed 5 bases from V and 6 bases from J, with 8 bases in between. The CDR3 coding sequence is TGTGCCAGCAGTCGTTCGGGTCAGCCCCAGCATTTT. Its protein product is CASSRSGQPQHF.

The chain recombines TRBV25-1 with TRBJ1-1; 7 nucleotides match TRBD1. CDR1 is MGHDK and CDR2 is SYGVNS in the germline V gene. V lost 5 bases and J lost 3; bases outside the gene matches: 9. The CDR3 covers 15 residues. This CDR3 reads CASSKTGIVDTEAFF. CDR3 nucleotides: TGTGCCAGCAGTAAGACAGGGATCGTTGACACTGAAGCTTTCTTT.

This rearrangement joins TRBV28 to TRBJ2-7; 9 bases align to TRBD1. V lost 4 bases, J lost 3 bases, and 13 bases stayed unmatched. The V gene's germline CDR1 is MDHEN and CDR2 SYDVKM. The CDR3 covers 17 residues. The CDR3 here is CASSSPGTGRLSYEQYF. The DNA of the CDR3 is TGTGCCAGCAGTTCCCCCGGGACAGGGAGGTTGAGCTACGAGCAGTACTTC. Full variable domain (rest looked up from reference TRBV28 and TRBJ2-7): DVKVTQSSRYLVKRTGEKVFLECVQDMDHENMFWYRQDPGLGLRLIYFSYDVKMKEKGDIPEGYSVSREKKERFSLILESASTNQTSMYLCASSSPGTGRLSYEQYFGPGTRLTVT.

The rearrangement links TRBV2 to TRBJ2-7; D tentatively reads TRBD1 or TRBD2 (5 bases each). The CDR3 is 14 amino acids. The V gene's germline CDR1 is SNHLY and CDR2 FYNNEI. The ends were cut back, 7 bases at V and 1 base at J, with 14 bases in the middle. The CDR3 DNA reads TGTGCCAGCATGGGGAGACAGCTTTCCTACGAGCAGTACTTC. Translated: CASMGRQLSYEQYF.

This clone was seen just once. This sequence joins TRBV11-2 and TRBJ2-5, with D perhaps given as TRBD1 or TRBD2 (5 bases each). V lost 5 bases and J lost 0, with 13 bases in between. The CDR3 has 15 amino acids. The germline V gene encodes CDR1 SGHAT and CDR2 FQNNGV. CDR3 nucleotides: TGTGCCAGCAGCCCGGGACGGACGTACCAAGAGACCCAGTACTTC. Translation gives CASSPGRTYQETQYF.

This clone showed up just a few times. The chain joins TRBV5-8 to TRBJ1-6; unclear D gene. The CDR3 runs to 13 residues. V lost 7 bases and J lost 5, with 10 bases in between. The germline V gene has CDR1 SGHTS and CDR2 YDEGEE. The CDR3 loop reads CASQGRDNSPLHF. CDR3 DNA sequence: TGTGCCAGCCAAGGACGGGATAATTCACCCCTCCACTTT.

The DNA of the CDR3 is TGCGCCAGCAGCCCTTGGAGGGGGCCAATAGAGACCCAGTACTTC. This codes for CASSPWRGPIETQYF. The genes are TRBV4-1 and TRBJ2-5; tentative D call: TRBD1 (7 bases). From germline, CDR1 is MGHRA and CDR2 YSYEKL. Deletions cut 4 bases from V and 4 bases from J, with 16 bases between. The CDR3 length is 15 residues.

Only a few counts were recorded for this clone. The J gene is TRBJ2-5, the V gene TRBV6-6; tentatively, D is TRBD1 or TRBD2 (7 bases each). This CDR3 region has 14 residues. V lost 9 bases to trimming and J lost 1 base, with 15 bases between them. Germline V gene data show CDR1 as MNHNY and CDR2 as SVGAGI (reference sequence). This CDR3 is CASRQGGGQETQYF. The CDR3 coding sequence is TGTGCCAGTAGACAGGGAGGGGGCCAAGAGACCCAGTACTTC.

The rearrangement links TRBV13 to TRBJ2-6, with 7 bases that match TRBD1. This CDR3 region has 18 residues. Germline CDR1 PRHDT, CDR2 FYEKMQ (reference sequence). Trimming at V came to 5 bases and at J to 0 bases, leaving 10 bases not matched to a gene. The CDR3 loop is CASSPRDSWSSGANVLTF. In nucleotides, the CDR3 is TGTGCCAGCAGCCCCAGGGACAGCTGGAGCTCTGGGGCCAACGTCCTGACTTTC.

The chain recombines TRBV5-1 with TRBJ1-3; D remains ambiguous. This CDR3 contains 13 residues. The V gene lost 0 bases and the J gene lost 2 bases, with 3 bases spanning the gap. Germline V gene lookup returns CDR1 SGHRS and CDR2 YFSETQ. The CDR3 DNA sequence: TGCGCCAGCAGCTTGGGAACTGGAAACACCATATATTTT. This sequence encodes CASSLGTGNTIYF.

The chain is built from TRBV11-2 and TRBJ2-7; D is perhaps TRBD2 (7 bases). V lost 3 bases to trimming and J lost 0 bases, with 12 bases between them. Germline CDR1 reads SGHAT; CDR2 reads FQNNGV. This CDR3 spans 15 amino acids. Here the CDR3 reads CASSFSGGASYEQYF. The CDR3 DNA is TGTGCCAGCAGCTTCAGTGGGGGGGCCTCCTACGAGCAGTACTTC.

The DNA for the CDR3 is TGTGCCAGCAGCCAAAGCCCCGACTGGAGCTCCTACGAGCAGTACTTC. As protein: CASSQSPDWSSYEQYF. The V gene is TRBV14, the J gene TRBJ2-7; no clear D. Germline CDR1 reads SGHDN; CDR2 reads FVKESK. Trimming shortened V by 2 bases and J by 0 bases, and 14 bases separated the two germline ends. The CDR3 is 16 residues long.

In DNA form, the CDR3 reads TGTGCCAGCAGCTTAGGCGGTTATGAGCAGTTCTTC. Amino acid sequence: CASSLGGYEQFF. The chain joins TRBV7-6 to TRBJ2-1; D call uncertain. CDR1 and CDR2 (germline): SGHVS, FNYEAQ. V was pared by 1 base and J by 8 bases, with 6 bases between. CDR3 length equals 12 residues.

This chain joins TRBV5-1 and TRBJ2-7; D tentatively fits TRBD1 or TRBD2 (6 bases each). The V end lost 0 bases, the J end lost 2 bases, and 18 bases lay between the germline ends. This CDR3 contains 17 residues. Per the germline V gene, CDR1 is SGHRS and CDR2 is YFSETQ. CDR3 DNA sequence: TGCGCCAGCAGCTTGGTTGTCTCGGGGGCAAGACCCTACGAGCAGTACTTC. Its protein is CASSLVVSGARPYEQYF. The whole variable domain, filled in from reference TRBV5-1 and TRBJ2-7, reads KAGVTQTPRYLIKTRGQQVTLSCSPISGHRSVSWYQQTPGQGLQFLFEYFSETQRNKGNFPGRFSGRQFSNSRSEMNVSTLELGDSALYLCASSLVVSGARPYEQYFGPGTRLTVT.

The chain uses TRBV2 and TRBJ2-3, with 8 bases that match TRBD2. CDR1 is SNHLY, CDR2 FYNNEI, per germline. This CDR3 has 17 amino acids. Trimming removed 2 bases from V and 0 bases from J; junction bases left unmatched: 7. CDR3 sequence reads: CASSEITSGTSTDTQYF. CDR3 DNA: TGTGCCAGCAGTGAAATCACTAGCGGAACTAGCACAGATACGCAGTATTTT. The full variable domain, its missing parts supplied by reference TRBV2 and TRBJ2-3, is EPEVTQTPSHQVTQMGQEVILRCVPISNHLYFYWYRQILGQKVEFLVSFYNNEISEKSEIFDDQFSVERPDGSNFTLKIRSTKLEDSAMYFCASSEITSGTSTDTQYFGPGTRLTVL.

A few counts support this clone. The chain carries TRBV7-9 and TRBJ1-1; a weak D match, TRBD1 (6 bases). This CDR3 is built from 14 residues. The germline V gene has CDR1 SEHNR and CDR2 FQNEAQ (reference sequence). V was shortened by 6 bases and J by 6 bases, with 17 bases between the two germline ends. This chain's CDR3 is CASRSVGGFPEAFF. The DNA for the CDR3 is TGTGCCAGCAGAAGCGTAGGGGGTTTTCCTGAAGCTTTCTTT.

The CDR3 DNA reads as TGCGCCAGCAGTGAGTGGAAAGAGCAGTACTTC. This gives the protein CASSEWKEQYF. The chain uses TRBV10-2 and TRBJ2-7; no definite D call. CDR1 and CDR2 from the germline V gene are WSHSY and SAAADI. V lost 1 base and J 7 bases, leaving 5 bases between the germline ends. The CDR3 has 11 amino acids.

The V call is TRBV11-2, the J call TRBJ2-3, with 13 bases identical to TRBD2. The CDR3 consists of 16 residues. Per germline, CDR1 SGHAT and CDR2 FQNNGV. Trimming removed 4 bases from V and 2 bases from J; junction bases left unmatched: 3. The CDR3 DNA follows: TGTGCCAGCAGCTCAGGACTAGCGGGGGACACAGATACGCAGTATTTT. Protein product: CASSSGLAGDTDTQYF.

This chain joins TRBV11-2 and TRBJ2-7, with unresolved D. The V and J ends lost 5 bases and 2 bases respectively, with 10 bases between them. Looked up from germline, CDR1 is SGHAT and CDR2 is FQNNGV. The CDR3 extends over 13 amino acids. The chain's CDR3 is CASSPGLTYEQYF. The CDR3 bases are TGTGCCAGCAGCCCCGGGTTGACCTACGAGCAGTACTTC.

The chain has TRBV6-5 and TRBJ2-3, with TRBD2 matching over 14 bases. Germline values: CDR1 MNHEY, CDR2 SVGAGI. V shed 6 bases, J shed 6 bases, and the junction held 5 bases outside the gene matches. This CDR3 has 15 amino acids. The DNA for the CDR3 is TGTGCCAGCAGGCTGAGACTAGCGGGGGGGGATACGCAGTATTTT. Translated: CASRLRLAGGDTQYF.

V and J are TRBV5-6 and TRBJ2-1; no clear D. V lost 5 bases and J 6 bases, leaving 18 bases between the germline ends. The CDR3 contains 15 residues. Germline V gives CDR1 SGHDT, CDR2 YYEEEE. The CDR3 region is CASSMGTVSSNEQFF. In DNA, the CDR3 is TGTGCCAGCAGTATGGGAACAGTTAGTTCCAATGAGCAGTTCTTC.

This rearrangement joins TRBV14 to TRBJ1-5, with 7 bases fitting TRBD1. CDR3 length: 18 residues. J was trimmed by 2 bases and V by 0 bases; bases with no gene match: 10. Looked up from germline, CDR1 is SGHDN and CDR2 is FVKESK. CDR3 residues: CASSQDGQGGLGNQPQHF. In DNA form, the CDR3 reads TGTGCCAGCAGCCAAGATGGCCAGGGGGGATTAGGCAATCAGCCCCAGCATTTT.

This clone is a singleton in its sample. The chain employs TRBV5-1 and TRBJ2-7; 8 bases agree with TRBD1. With 4 bases clipped from V and 5 bases from J, the junction kept 2 bases outside the gene matches. Germline V gene lookup returns CDR1 SGHRS and CDR2 YFSETQ. This CDR3 contains 12 residues. CDR3 in amino acids: CASSADRDEQYF. As DNA, the CDR3 is TGCGCCAGCAGCGCGGACAGGGACGAGCAGTACTTC.

This clone has a count of ten or more. The V and J genes are TRBV2 and TRBJ1-2, with D hard to call. Germline values: CDR1 SNHLY, CDR2 FYNNEI. The CDR3 is made up of 11 amino acids. Deletions cut 5 bases from V and 10 bases from J, with 11 bases between. CDR3 DNA sequence: TGTGCCAGCAGTCCAGGAGCCTACTACACCTTC. Amino acids: CASSPGAYYTF.

This clone was recorded only once. The chain has TRBV5-1 and TRBJ2-7; perhaps TRBD2 as D (6 bases). This CDR3 contains 13 residues. The germline V gene has CDR1 SGHRS and CDR2 YFSETQ. Trimming took off 0 bases at V and 7 bases at J, with 11 bases between the two ends. The CDR3 here is CASSLGTAGEQYF. CDR3 sequence (DNA): TGCGCCAGCAGCTTGGGGACCGCGGGGGAGCAGTACTTC.

The rearrangement joins TRBV21-1 to TRBJ2-1; the table's D call of TRBD1 was not tested on the DNA. TRBV21-1 is annotated as a pseudogene. The CDR3 loop spans 11 amino acids. CDR3 protein: CASSPQGEQFF. The DNA of the CDR3 is TGTGCCAGCAGCCCTCAGGGGGAGCAGTTCTTC.

The V gene is TRBV5-1, the J gene TRBJ2-7, with 8 bases that match TRBD2. The germline V gene encodes CDR1 SGHRS and CDR2 YFSETQ. V lost 3 bases to trimming and J lost 3 bases; unmatched junction nucleotides: 5. The length of the CDR3 is 14 residues. CDR3 residues: CASSSLAARYEQYF. CDR3 nucleotides: TGCGCCAGCAGCTCACTAGCGGCCCGCTACGAGCAGTACTTC. Complete variable domain (other parts from reference TRBV5-1 and TRBJ2-7): KAGVTQTPRYLIKTRGQQVTLSCSPISGHRSVSWYQQTPGQGLQFLFEYFSETQRNKGNFPGRFSGRQFSNSRSEMNVSTLELGDSALYLCASSSLAARYEQYFGPGTRLTVT.

This clone was recorded a few times. The V gene is TRBV27, the J gene TRBJ1-5; D is undetermined. The germline gives CDR1 MNHEY, CDR2 SMNVEV (reference sequence). The CDR3 is made up of 15 amino acids. Between the trimmed V and J ends, which lost 5 bases and 3 bases, there was a span of 14 bases. CDR3 nucleotides: TGTGCCAGCAGTCCCCAGTTGGAGTTCAATCAGCCCCAGCATTTT. This codes for CASSPQLEFNQPQHF.

The chain has TRBV5-5 and TRBJ2-6; D gene unclear. Germline V lookup: CDR1 SGHKS, CDR2 YYEKEE (reference sequence). The germline V and J ends were trimmed by 4 bases and 4 bases, with 21 bases remaining between them. This CDR3 region has 18 residues. The CDR3 loop is CASSRRRSGVLGANVLTF. The CDR3 nucleotides read TGTGCCAGCAGCCGAAGACGAAGTGGGGTGCTGGGGGCCAACGTCCTGACTTTC.